This T cell receptor (beta chain) was retrieved from a study of T cell repertoires in cytomegalovirus infection. Points from the study as a whole: HLA-C-restricted, CMV-specific TCR beta clonotypes were dominant ex vivo.

CDR1 is SGHTA, CDR2 FQGTGA, per germline. J gave up 1 base and V 5 bases, and 4 bases lay outside the gene matches. The CDR3 is made up of 15 amino acids. TCRdb fed the reads into MiXCR, producing one record per CDR3 protein. Of some 220,000 distinct CDR3 sequences listed, 5% to 8.5% are singletons. This clonotype was counted many times. No antigen is known for it. The gene calls are TRBV7-3 and TRBJ2-5, with 10 positions matching TRBD2. The origin of this receptor is a human donor in good health (CMV status not recorded). Some clones in this sample may be carry-over from other donors' samples. Sequenced input: PBMCs. The CDR3 loop is CASSRAGGPQETQYF. The CDR3 coding sequence is TGTGCCAGCAGCCGAGCGGGGGGGCCCCAAGAGACCCAGTACTTC.